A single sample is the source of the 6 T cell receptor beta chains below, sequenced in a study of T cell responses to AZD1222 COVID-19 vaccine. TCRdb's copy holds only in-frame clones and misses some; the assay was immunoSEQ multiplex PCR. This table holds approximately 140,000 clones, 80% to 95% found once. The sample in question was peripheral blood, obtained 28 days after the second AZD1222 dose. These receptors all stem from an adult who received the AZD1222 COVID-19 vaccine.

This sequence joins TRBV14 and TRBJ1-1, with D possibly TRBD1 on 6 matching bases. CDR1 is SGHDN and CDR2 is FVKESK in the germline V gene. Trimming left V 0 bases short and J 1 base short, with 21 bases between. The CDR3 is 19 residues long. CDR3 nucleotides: TGTGCCAGCAGCCAAGATTTTGGGGGGCCTGTTGGACCGAACACTGAAGCTTTCTTT. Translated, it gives CASSQDFGGPVGPNTEAFF.

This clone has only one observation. The CDR3 here is CASNPGTSGTEQYF. The CDR3 nucleotides are TGTGCCAGTAACCCCGGGACTAGCGGGACCGAGCAGTACTTC. The chain has TRBV19 and TRBJ2-7; TRBD2 agrees at 13 bases. Germline V gene lookup returns CDR1 LNHDA and CDR2 SQIVND (reference sequence). J gave up 6 bases and V 7 bases, and 6 bases lay outside the gene matches. This CDR3 spans 14 amino acids.

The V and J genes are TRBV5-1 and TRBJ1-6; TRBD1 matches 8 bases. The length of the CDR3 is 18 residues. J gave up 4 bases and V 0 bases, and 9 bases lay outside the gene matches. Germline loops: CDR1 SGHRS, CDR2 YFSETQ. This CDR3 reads CASSLEVSGTGYNSPLHF. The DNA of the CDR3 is TGCGCCAGCAGCTTGGAAGTCTCCGGGACAGGTTATAATTCACCCCTCCACTTT.

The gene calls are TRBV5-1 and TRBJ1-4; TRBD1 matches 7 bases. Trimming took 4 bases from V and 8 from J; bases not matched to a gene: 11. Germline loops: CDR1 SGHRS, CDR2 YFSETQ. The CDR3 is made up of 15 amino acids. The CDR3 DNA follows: TGCGCCAGCAGCCATCGACAGGGCGGTAGCGAAAAACTGTTTTTT. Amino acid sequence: CASSHRQGGSEKLFF.

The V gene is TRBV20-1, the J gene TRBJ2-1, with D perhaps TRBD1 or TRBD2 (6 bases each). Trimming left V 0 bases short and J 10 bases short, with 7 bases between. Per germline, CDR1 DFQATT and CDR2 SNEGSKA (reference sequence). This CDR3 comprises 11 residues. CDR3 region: CSAREGGEQFF. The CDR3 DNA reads TGCAGTGCTAGAGAGGGGGGCGAGCAGTTCTTC.

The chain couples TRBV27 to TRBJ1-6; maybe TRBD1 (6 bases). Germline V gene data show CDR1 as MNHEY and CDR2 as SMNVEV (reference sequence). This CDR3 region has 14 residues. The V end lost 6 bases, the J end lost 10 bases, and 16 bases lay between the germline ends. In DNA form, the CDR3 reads TGTGCCAGCAGAACTGGACAGCTAAAGTCACCCCTCCACTTT. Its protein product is CASRTGQLKSPLHF.